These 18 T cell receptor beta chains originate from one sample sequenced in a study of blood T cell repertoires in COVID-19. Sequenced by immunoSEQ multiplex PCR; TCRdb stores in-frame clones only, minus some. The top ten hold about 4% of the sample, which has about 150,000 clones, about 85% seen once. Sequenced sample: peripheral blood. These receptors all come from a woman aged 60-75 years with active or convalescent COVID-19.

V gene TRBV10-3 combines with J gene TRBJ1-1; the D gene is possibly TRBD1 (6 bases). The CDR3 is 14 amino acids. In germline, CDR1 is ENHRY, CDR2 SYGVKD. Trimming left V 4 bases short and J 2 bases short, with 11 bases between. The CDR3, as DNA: TGTGCCATCAGTGGCCAGGACAGTAACACTGAAGCTTTCTTT. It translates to CAISGQDSNTEAFF.

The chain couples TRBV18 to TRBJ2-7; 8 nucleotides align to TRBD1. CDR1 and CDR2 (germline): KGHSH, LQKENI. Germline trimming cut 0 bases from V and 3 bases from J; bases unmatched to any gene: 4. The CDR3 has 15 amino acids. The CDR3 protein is CASSPPGQVFYEQYF. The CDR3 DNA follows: TGTGCCAGCTCACCACCGGGACAGGTCTTCTACGAGCAGTACTTC.

The CDR3 sequence is CASSPQSIQDRARRETQYF. The CDR3 DNA is TGTGCCAGCAGCCCTCAGAGTATACAGGACAGGGCGCGCAGGGAGACCCAGTACTTC. The chain is built from TRBV7-9 and TRBJ2-5; the match to TRBD1 covers 8 bases. Trimming took 5 bases from V and 5 from J; bases not matched to a gene: 22. Looked up from germline, CDR1 is SEHNR and CDR2 is FQNEAQ (reference sequence). The CDR3 sequence is 19 residues long.

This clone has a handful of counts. The CDR3 DNA reads TGTGCCAGCAGTCCCGGACAGGGACACATGAACACTGAAGCTTTCTTT. It yields the protein CASSPGQGHMNTEAFF. V is TRBV27 and J is TRBJ1-1, with 8 bases that match TRBD1. Germline CDR1 is MNHEY and CDR2 is SMNVEV (reference sequence). The trim removed 5 bases at V and 0 bases at J, leaving 8 bases unmatched. The CDR3 has 16 amino acids.

Here the CDR3 DNA reads TGTGCCAGCAGCTTAGCGAGTACAGTCCAGAACGAGCAGTACTTC. This encodes CASSLASTVQNEQYF. The J gene is TRBJ2-7, the V gene TRBV7-2; D gene unclear. V dropped 0 bases and J dropped 5 bases, with 14 bases sitting between them. In germline, CDR1 is SGHTA, CDR2 FQGNSA. This CDR3 comprises 15 residues.

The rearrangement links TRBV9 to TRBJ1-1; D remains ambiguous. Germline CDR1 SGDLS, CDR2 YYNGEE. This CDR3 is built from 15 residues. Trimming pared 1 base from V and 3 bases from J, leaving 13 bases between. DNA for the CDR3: TGTGCCAGCAGCGTATCCGGAAACGGGTACACTGAAGCTTTCTTT. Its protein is CASSVSGNGYTEAFF.

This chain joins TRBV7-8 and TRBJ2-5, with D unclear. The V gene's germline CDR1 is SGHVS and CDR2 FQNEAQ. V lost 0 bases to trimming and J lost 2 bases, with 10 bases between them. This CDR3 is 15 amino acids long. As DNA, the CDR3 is TGTGCCAGCAGCTTAGCGCGGTGGAAACAAGAGACCCAGTACTTC. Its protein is CASSLARWKQETQYF.

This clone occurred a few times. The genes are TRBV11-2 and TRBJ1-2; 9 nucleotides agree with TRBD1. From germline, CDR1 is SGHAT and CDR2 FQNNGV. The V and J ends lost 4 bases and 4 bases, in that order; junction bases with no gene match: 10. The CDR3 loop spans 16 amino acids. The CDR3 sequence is CASSSSTGGFGYGYTF. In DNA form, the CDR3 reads TGTGCCAGCAGCTCTTCTACAGGGGGCTTTGGCTATGGCTACACCTTC.

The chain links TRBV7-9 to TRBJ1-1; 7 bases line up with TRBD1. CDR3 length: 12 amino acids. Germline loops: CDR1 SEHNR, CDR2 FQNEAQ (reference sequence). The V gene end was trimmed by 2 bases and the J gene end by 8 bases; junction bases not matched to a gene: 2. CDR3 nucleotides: TGTGCCAGCAGCTTAATGGACAGGGAAGCTTTCTTT. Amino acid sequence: CASSLMDREAFF.

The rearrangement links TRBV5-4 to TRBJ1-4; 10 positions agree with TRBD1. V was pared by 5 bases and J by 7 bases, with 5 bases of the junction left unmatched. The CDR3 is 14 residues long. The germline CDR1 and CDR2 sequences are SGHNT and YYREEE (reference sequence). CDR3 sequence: CASRRQGAGEKLFF. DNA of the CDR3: TGTGCCAGCAGGCGACAGGGGGCCGGTGAAAAACTGTTTTTT.

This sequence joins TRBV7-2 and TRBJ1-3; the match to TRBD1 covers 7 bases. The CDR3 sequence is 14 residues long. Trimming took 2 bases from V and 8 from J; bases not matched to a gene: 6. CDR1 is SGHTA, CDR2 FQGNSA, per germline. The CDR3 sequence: CASSLNRGADTIYF. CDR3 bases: TGTGCCAGCAGCTTAAACAGGGGAGCGGACACCATATATTTT.

The CDR3 loop reads CASSVGQGMYGYTF. Here the CDR3 DNA reads TGTGCCAGCAGCGTCGGACAGGGCATGTATGGCTACACCTTC. The V call is TRBV9, the J call TRBJ1-2; 8 bases fit TRBD1. CDR1 is SGDLS, CDR2 YYNGEE, per germline. The CDR3 consists of 14 residues. Germline trimming cut 2 bases from V and 5 bases from J; bases unmatched to any gene: 5.

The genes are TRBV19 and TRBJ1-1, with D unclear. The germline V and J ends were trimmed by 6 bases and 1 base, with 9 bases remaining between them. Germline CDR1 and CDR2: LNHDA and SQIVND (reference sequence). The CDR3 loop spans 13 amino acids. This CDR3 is CASSDLPNTEAFF. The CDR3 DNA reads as TGTGCCAGTAGCGACTTACCGAACACTGAAGCTTTCTTT.

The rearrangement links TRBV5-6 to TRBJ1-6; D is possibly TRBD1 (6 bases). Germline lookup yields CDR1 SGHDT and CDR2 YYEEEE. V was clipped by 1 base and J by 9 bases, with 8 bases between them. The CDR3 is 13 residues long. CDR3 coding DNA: TGTGCCAGCAGCTTGCAGGGGAGTTCACCCCTCCACTTT. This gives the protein CASSLQGSSPLHF.

CDR3 DNA sequence: TGTGCCAGCAGCCATCGGGTTACGGTGTCCGGAAACACCATATATTTT. Amino acid sequence: CASSHRVTVSGNTIYF. The rearrangement joins TRBV14 to TRBJ1-3, with D unclear. Germline V gene sequence: CDR1 SGHDN, CDR2 FVKESK. The CDR3 spans 16 residues. V lost 3 bases, J lost 4 bases, and 16 bases lay in between.

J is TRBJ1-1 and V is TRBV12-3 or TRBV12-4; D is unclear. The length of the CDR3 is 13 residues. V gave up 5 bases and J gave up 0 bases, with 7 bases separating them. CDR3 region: CASSELMNTEAFF. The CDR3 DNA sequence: TGTGCCAGCAGTGAACTGATGAACACTGAAGCTTTCTTT.

The CDR3 DNA reads as TGTGCCAGCAGCCTTTCGGGTGCCTCTTCGAACACTGAAGCTTTCTTT. Protein: CASSLSGASSNTEAFF. V usage is TRBV3-1 (or the pseudogene TRBV3-2) and J usage is TRBJ1-1, with D uncertain. The CDR3 covers 16 residues. V lost 4 bases and J 1 base, leaving 16 bases between the germline ends. The germline CDR1 and CDR2 sequences are LGHDT and YNNKEL (reference sequence).

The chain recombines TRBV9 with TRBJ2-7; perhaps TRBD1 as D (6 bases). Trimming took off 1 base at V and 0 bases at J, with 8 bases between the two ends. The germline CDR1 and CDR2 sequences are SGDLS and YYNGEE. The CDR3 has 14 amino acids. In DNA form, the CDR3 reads TGTGCCAGCAGCGTATCAGGGGCCTCCTACGAGCAGTACTTC. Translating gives CASSVSGASYEQYF.